This TCR beta chain came from a study of cytomegalovirus exposure and HLA in healthy donors. Comments on this clone: Its matching antigen is unknown.

60 Vbeta and 13 Jbeta primers were used in PCR. The method was immunoSEQ multiplex PCR; TCRdb's version includes in-frame clones alone and lacks a portion of them. This table has some 170,000 clones, roughly 80% appearing once. Study-level points and caveats: Another analysis was done later, and it associated roughly 15,000 TCR beta sequences with HLA alleles at 0.05 false discovery rate.

The source is a man between 25 and 39 years old in good health and CMV-seronegative. Material: PBMCs.

The CDR3 reads CASSLGALAQETQYF. For the CDR3, the DNA is TGTGCCAGCAGCTTAGGAGCACTAGCGCAAGAGACCCAGTACTTC. V is TRBV7-7 and J is TRBJ2-5, with 7 bases matching TRBD2. V shed 1 base and J 2 bases; nucleotides not matched to a gene: 4. Germline V gives CDR1 SSHAT, CDR2 FNYEAQ (reference sequence). The CDR3 sequence is 15 residues long.